This T cell receptor beta chain comes out of a study of T cells in narcolepsy. Germline values: CDR1 WSHSY, CDR2 SAAADI. Trimming took off 5 bases at V and 5 bases at J, with 12 bases between the two ends. The CDR3 length is 14 residues. Sequencing used immunoSEQ multiplex PCR; TCRdb keeps in-frame clones, though not all of them. The sample lists 30,000 to 40,000 clones; roughly 80% were seen once. Sample: memory (CD45RA-) CD4+ T cells from blood. The chain joins TRBV10-2 to TRBJ2-2; D is unresolved. This clonotype was sampled from a human donor in good health. The CDR3 reads CASSRSRLTGELFF. The CDR3, as DNA: TGCGCCAGCAGTCGATCTAGGTTAACCGGGGAGCTGTTTTTT.